The subject of this entry is one TCR beta chain. The data were obtained in a study of blood T cell repertoires in COVID-19. The repertoire was sequenced with immunoSEQ multiplex PCR; TCRdb's copy has only in-frame clones and lacks some. Among some 150,000 clones, roughly 80% were seen once, and the ten largest hold about 12%. The sequencing input was peripheral blood. The clonotype originates from a woman in her sixties or seventies with COVID-19, enrolled during active disease.

The CDR3 DNA reads as TGTGCCAGCAGCGGTCAGGGGCTGAACACCGGGGAGCTGTTTTTT. It is translated as CASSGQGLNTGELFF. This sequence joins TRBV2 and TRBJ2-2; tentatively, D is TRBD1 (6 bases). Germline V lookup: CDR1 SNHLY, CDR2 FYNNEI. CDR3 size: 15 residues. Trimming stripped 6 bases from V and 1 base from J, with 12 bases between.